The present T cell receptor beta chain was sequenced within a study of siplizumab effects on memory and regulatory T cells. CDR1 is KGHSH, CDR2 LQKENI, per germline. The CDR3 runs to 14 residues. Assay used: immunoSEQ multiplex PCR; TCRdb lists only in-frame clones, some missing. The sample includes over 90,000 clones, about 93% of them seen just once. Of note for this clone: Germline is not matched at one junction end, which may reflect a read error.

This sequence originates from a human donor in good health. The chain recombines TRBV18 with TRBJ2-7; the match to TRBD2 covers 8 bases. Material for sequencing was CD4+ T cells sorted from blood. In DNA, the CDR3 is TGTGCCAGCTCCCCACGGGGGGGAGTCTACGAGCAGTACTTC. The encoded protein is CASSPRGGVYEQYF.